This TCR beta chain was captured by sequencing in a study of CD4+ T cells in melanoma. Overall study results and limits: Reportedly, melanoma neoantigen-specific CD4+ T cells showed varied differentiation states. A reported correlation linked neoantigen-specific CD4+ T cells to CD8+, macrophage and B cell function.

The data were produced by immunoSEQ multiplex PCR, yet TCRdb's version contains in-frame clones alone and is incomplete. The sample has 52,000 or so clones; roughly three quarters are singletons. This clone was picked up one time. Its specificity is unknown. The CDR3 runs 15 residues. The V and J ends lost 7 bases and 5 bases respectively, with 17 bases between them. The germline V gene has CDR1 MNHNY and CDR2 SVGAGI (reference sequence). Source material: tumor tissue. The chain combines TRBV6-6 with TRBJ1-4, with D hard to call. This clonotype originated in a human donor with melanoma. CDR3 amino acids: CASTPSWQLNEKLFF. CDR3 nucleotide sequence: TGTGCCAGCACTCCATCGTGGCAGCTCAATGAAAAACTGTTTTTT.